This T cell receptor beta chain was identified in a study of human thymus T cells. Study-level findings and limits: Biased V and J segment usage appeared in thymus and peripheral blood.

The table came from immunoSEQ multiplex PCR; TCRdb's copy has only in-frame clones and leaves some out. This table holds roughly 60,000 clones, around 94% found once. Germline CDR1 reads ENHRY; CDR2 reads SYGVKD. The V gene end was trimmed by 4 bases and the J gene end by 0 bases; junction bases not matched to a gene: 4. The CDR3 has 15 residues. Turning to this clone: Antigen unknown.

Corrective surgery for congenital heart defects was being performed on the healthy Finnish infants who were the donors. Only four of the eight donors provided a 0.5-1 mL blood sample. Genomic DNA was extracted from every available blood leukocyte. Specimen: blood. This chain joins TRBV10-3 and TRBJ2-7, with 9 bases aligning to TRBD2. The receptor comes from a boy under two years old with a congenital heart defect but otherwise immunologically healthy. CDR3 DNA: TGTGCCATCAGTGCTATTAGCGGGAGCTCCTACGAGCAGTACTTC. This encodes CAISAISGSSYEQYF.